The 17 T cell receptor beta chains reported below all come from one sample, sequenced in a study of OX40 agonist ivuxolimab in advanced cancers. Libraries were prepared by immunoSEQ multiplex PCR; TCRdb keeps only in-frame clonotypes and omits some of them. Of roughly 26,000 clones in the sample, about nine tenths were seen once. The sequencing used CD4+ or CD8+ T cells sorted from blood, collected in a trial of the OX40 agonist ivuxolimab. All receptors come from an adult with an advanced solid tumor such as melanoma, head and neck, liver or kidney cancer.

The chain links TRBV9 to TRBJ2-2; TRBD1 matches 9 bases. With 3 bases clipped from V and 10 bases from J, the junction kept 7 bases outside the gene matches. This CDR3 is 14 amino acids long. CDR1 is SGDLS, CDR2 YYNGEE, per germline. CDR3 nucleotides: TGTGCCAGCAGCGCGACAGGGGGTGAGGAGGAGCTGTTTTTT. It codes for CASSATGGEEELFF.

The CDR3 here is CASSSGTASTF. CDR3 in DNA: TGTGCCAGCAGCTCCGGGACGGCGAGCACCTTC. The chain recombines TRBV5-6 with TRBJ1-2; a possible D gene is TRBD1 (5 bases). V lost 3 bases, J lost 13 bases, and 13 bases lay in between. The CDR3 loop spans 11 amino acids. Germline-derived CDR1 and CDR2 are SGHDT and YYEEEE.

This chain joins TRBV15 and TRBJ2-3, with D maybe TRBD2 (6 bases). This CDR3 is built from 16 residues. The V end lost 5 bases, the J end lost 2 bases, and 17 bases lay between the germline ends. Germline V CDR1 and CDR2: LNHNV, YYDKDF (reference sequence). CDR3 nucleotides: TGTGCCACCAGCGCCTCCGGAGGGCACCTCACAGATACGCAGTATTTT. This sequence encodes CATSASGGHLTDTQYF. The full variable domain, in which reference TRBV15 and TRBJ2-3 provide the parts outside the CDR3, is DAMVIQNPRYQVTQFGKPVTLSCSQTLNHNVMYWYQQKSSQAPKLLFHYYDKDFNNEADTPDNFQSRRPNTSFCFLDIRSPGLGDTAMYLCATSASGGHLTDTQYFGPGTRLTVL.

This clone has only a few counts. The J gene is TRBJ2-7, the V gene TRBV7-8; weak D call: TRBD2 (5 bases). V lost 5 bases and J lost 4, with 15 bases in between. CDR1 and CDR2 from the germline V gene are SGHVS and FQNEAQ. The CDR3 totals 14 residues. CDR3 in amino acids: CASSPRGLQYEQYF. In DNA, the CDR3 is TGTGCCAGCAGCCCCCGAGGGCTCCAGTACGAGCAGTACTTC.

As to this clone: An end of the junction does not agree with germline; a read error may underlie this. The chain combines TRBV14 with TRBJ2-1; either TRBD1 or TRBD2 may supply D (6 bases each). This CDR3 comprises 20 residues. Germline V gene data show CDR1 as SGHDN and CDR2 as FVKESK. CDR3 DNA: TGTGCCAGCAGTCAAGTTACCGGAGCCGGGGGCTTATACACCTACAATGAGCAGTTCTTC. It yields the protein CASSQVTGAGGLYTYNEQFF.

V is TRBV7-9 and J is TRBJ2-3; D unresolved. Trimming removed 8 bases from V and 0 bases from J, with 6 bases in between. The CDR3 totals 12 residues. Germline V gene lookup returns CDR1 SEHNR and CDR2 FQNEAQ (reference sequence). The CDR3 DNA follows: TGTGCCAGCTGTAGCAGCACAGATACGCAGTATTTT. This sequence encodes CASCSSTDTQYF.

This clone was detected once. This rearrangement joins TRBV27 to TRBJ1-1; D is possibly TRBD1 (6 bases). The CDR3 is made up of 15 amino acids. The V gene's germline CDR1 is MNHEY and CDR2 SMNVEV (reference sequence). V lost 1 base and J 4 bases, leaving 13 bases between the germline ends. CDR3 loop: CASSLWGGRGTEAFF. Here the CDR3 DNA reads TGTGCCAGCAGTTTATGGGGGGGGCGCGGCACTGAAGCTTTCTTT.

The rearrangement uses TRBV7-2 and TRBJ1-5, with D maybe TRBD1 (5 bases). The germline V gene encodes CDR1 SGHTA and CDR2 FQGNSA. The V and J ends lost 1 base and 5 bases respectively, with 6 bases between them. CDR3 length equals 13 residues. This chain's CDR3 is CASSLGGDQPQHF. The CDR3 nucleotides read TGTGCCAGCAGCTTAGGAGGGGATCAGCCCCAGCATTTT.

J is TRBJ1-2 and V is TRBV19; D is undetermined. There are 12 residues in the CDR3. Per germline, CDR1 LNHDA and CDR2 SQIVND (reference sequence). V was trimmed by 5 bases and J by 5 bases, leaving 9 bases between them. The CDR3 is CASSGGVYGYTF. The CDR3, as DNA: TGTGCCAGTAGTGGCGGGGTGTATGGCTACACCTTC.

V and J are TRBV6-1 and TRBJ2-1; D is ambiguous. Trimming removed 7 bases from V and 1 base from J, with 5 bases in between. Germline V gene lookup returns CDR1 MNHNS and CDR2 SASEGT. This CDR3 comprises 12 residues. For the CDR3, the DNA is TGTGCCAGCACTACTTCCTACAATGAGCAGTTCTTC. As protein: CASTTSYNEQFF.

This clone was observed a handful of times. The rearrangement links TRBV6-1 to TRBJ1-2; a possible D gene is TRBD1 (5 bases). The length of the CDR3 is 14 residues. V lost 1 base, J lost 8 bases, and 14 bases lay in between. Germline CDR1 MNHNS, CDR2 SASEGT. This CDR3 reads CASSEGEGTGGYTF. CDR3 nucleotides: TGTGCCAGCAGTGAAGGCGAAGGGACGGGCGGCTACACCTTC.

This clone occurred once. This CDR3 is CASSVVPNYGYTF. The CDR3 DNA reads TGTGCCAGCAGCGTAGTACCTAACTATGGCTACACCTTC. The rearrangement uses TRBV9 and TRBJ1-2; D is unclear. Germline values: CDR1 SGDLS, CDR2 YYNGEE. V lost 0 bases, J lost 0 bases, and 3 bases lay in between. The CDR3 extends over 13 amino acids.

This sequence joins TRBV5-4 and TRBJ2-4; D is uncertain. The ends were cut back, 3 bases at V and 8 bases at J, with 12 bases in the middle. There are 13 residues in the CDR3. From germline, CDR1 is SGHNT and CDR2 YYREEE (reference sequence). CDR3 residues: CASSSDNGDIQYF. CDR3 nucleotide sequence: TGTGCCAGCAGCTCGGATAATGGGGACATTCAGTACTTC.

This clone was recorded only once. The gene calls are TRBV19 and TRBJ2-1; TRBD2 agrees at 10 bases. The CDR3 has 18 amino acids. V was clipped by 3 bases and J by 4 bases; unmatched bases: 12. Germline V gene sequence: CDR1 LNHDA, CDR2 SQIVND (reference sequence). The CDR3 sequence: CASSISHNPSGGYNEQFF. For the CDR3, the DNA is TGTGCCAGTAGTATTTCCCATAACCCTAGCGGGGGTTACAATGAGCAGTTCTTC.

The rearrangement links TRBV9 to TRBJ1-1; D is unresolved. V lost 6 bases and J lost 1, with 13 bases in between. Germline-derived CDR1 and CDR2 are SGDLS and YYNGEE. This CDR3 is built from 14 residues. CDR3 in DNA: TGTGCCAGCACTGCGGGGAGCAGGAACACTGAAGCTTTCTTT. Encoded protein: CASTAGSRNTEAFF.

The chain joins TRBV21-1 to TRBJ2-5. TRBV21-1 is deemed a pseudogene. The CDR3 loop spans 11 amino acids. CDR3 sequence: CASSTWETQYF. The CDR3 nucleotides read TGTGCCAGCAGCACCTGGGAGACCCAGTACTTC.

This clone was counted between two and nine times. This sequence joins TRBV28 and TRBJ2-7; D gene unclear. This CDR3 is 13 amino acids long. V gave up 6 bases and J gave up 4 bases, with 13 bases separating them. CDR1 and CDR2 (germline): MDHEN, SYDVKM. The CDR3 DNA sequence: TGTGCCAGCAGCCTTATTGCGGATTACGAGCAGTACTTC. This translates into CASSLIADYEQYF.